The 18 T cell receptor beta chains given below trace back to one sample, sequenced in a study of cytomegalovirus exposure and HLA in healthy donors. PCR primers comprised 60 Vbeta and 13 Jbeta primers. TCRdb's table, derived via immunoSEQ multiplex PCR, lists solely in-frame clones and lacks some. The sample shows over 95,000 clones, more than 70% of them seen only once. The sequenced sample consisted of PBMCs. The receptors were gathered from a female donor in good health and CMV-seronegative.

This clone was found once. This chain uses TRBV15 with TRBJ2-7; the match to TRBD1 covers 10 bases. CDR3 length: 15 residues. The V segment lost 4 bases and the J segment 4 bases; nucleotides outside the gene matches: 7. In germline, CDR1 is LNHNV, CDR2 YYDKDF (reference sequence). This chain's CDR3 is CATSNTRDRGYEQYF. The CDR3 nucleotides are TGTGCCACCAGCAACACCCGGGACAGGGGATACGAGCAGTACTTC.

The rearrangement uses TRBV5-6 and TRBJ1-2; TRBD1 agrees at 8 bases. The germline V gene encodes CDR1 SGHDT and CDR2 YYEEEE. V shed 4 bases and J 7 bases; nucleotides not matched to a gene: 12. This CDR3 region has 15 residues. CDR3 residues: CASSPLGTGMGGYTF. CDR3 sequence (DNA): TGTGCCAGCAGCCCCCTCGGGACAGGAATGGGTGGCTACACCTTC.

This chain links TRBV25-1 with TRBJ2-5, with TRBD1 matching 8 bases. CDR1 MGHDK and CDR2 SYGVNS come from the germline V gene. This CDR3 has 13 residues. Trimming at V came to 4 bases and at J to 5 bases, leaving 3 bases not matched to a gene. The CDR3 nucleotides read TGTGCCAGCAGTGGAAGACAGGGGGAGACCCAGTACTTC. This gives the protein CASSGRQGETQYF.

This clone came up once. The V gene is TRBV30, the J gene TRBJ1-1; no firm D call. Looked up from germline, CDR1 is GTSNPN and CDR2 is SVGIG (reference sequence). This CDR3 spans 14 amino acids. V was trimmed by 5 bases and J by 8 bases, leaving 21 bases between them. This CDR3 reads CAWAEGREISEAFF. The DNA of the CDR3 is TGTGCCTGGGCGGAGGGTAGGGAGATCTCAGAAGCTTTCTTT.

This rearrangement joins TRBV6-4 to TRBJ2-2, with 13 bases fitting TRBD2. The CDR3 is made up of 16 amino acids. V trimming: 5 bases; J trimming: 5 bases; junction bases outside the gene matches: 5. Looked up from germline, CDR1 is MRHNA and CDR2 is SNTAGT. DNA of the CDR3: TGTGCCAGCAGTCCGCGGACTAGCGGGGGTACCGGGGAGCTGTTTTTT. Residues: CASSPRTSGGTGELFF.

The chain links TRBV10-3 to TRBJ2-3; 10 nucleotides align to TRBD2. With V trimmed by 3 bases and J by 3 bases, 9 bases remained unmatched. The germline V gene has CDR1 ENHRY and CDR2 SYGVKD. The CDR3 sequence is 17 residues long. The CDR3 loop reads CAISDPSGSGGTDTQYF. The DNA for the CDR3 is TGTGCCATCAGTGACCCTAGCGGGAGTGGTGGGACAGATACGCAGTATTTT.

This clone was found a few times. The J gene is TRBJ1-2, the V gene TRBV14; perhaps TRBD1 as D (6 bases). Trimming removed 1 base from V and 1 base from J, with 13 bases in between. This CDR3 spans 16 amino acids. In germline, CDR1 is SGHDN, CDR2 FVKESK. CDR3 sequence (DNA): TGTGCCAGCAGCCAAGGGACAGAATATCTTAACTATGGCTACACCTTC. Translated: CASSQGTEYLNYGYTF.

The chain carries TRBV28 and TRBJ2-2; 9 positions agree with TRBD1. The CDR3 has 15 amino acids. V was clipped by 6 bases and J by 4 bases; unmatched bases: 6. Germline V lookup: CDR1 MDHEN, CDR2 SYDVKM. DNA of the CDR3: TGTGCCAGCAGGACACAGGGGGCAGGCACCGGGGAGCTGTTTTTT. Its translation is CASRTQGAGTGELFF.

The gene calls are TRBV2 and TRBJ2-7; D ambiguous. V shed 6 bases and J shed 0 bases, with 12 bases lying between them. Looked up from germline, CDR1 is SNHLY and CDR2 is FYNNEI. CDR3 length equals 14 residues. CDR3 bases: TGTGCCAGCAGATCAGGCAGTCACTCCTACGAGCAGTACTTC. This codes for CASRSGSHSYEQYF.

This clone has just a few counts. The chain recombines TRBV5-1 with TRBJ2-1, with D possibly TRBD1 on 6 matching bases. The CDR3 contains 14 residues. V lost 0 bases and J 6 bases, leaving 10 bases between the germline ends. Germline CDR1 SGHRS, CDR2 YFSETQ. The DNA of the CDR3 is TGCGCCAGCAGCTTGGACAGGGTCGGCAATGAGCAGTTCTTC. Translating it yields CASSLDRVGNEQFF.

This sequence joins TRBV11-2 and TRBJ1-1; D is perhaps TRBD1 (6 bases). V was pared by 7 bases and J by 3 bases, with 15 bases between. Germline loops: CDR1 SGHAT, CDR2 FQNNGV. The CDR3 contains 14 residues. The CDR3 spells CASTGGQLYTEAFF. DNA for the CDR3: TGTGCCAGCACCGGGGGGCAGTTATACACTGAAGCTTTCTTT. Complete variable domain (other parts from reference TRBV11-2 and TRBJ1-1): EAGVAQSPRYKIIEKRQSVAFWCNPISGHATLYWYQQILGQGPKLLIQFQNNGVVDDSQLPKDRFSAERLKGVDSTLKIQPAKLEDSAVYLCASTGGQLYTEAFFGQGTRLTVV.

The V call is TRBV5-1, the J call TRBJ2-5; D might be TRBD1 (5 bases). V was pared by 0 bases and J by 5 bases, with 17 bases between. The CDR3 is 16 amino acids. The germline gives CDR1 SGHRS, CDR2 YFSETQ. The CDR3 coding sequence is TGCGCCAGCAGCTTGGAGGGGCGGAGCAGAAGGGAGACCCAGTACTTC. Residues: CASSLEGRSRRETQYF.

This chain connects TRBV7-2 to TRBJ2-7; 9 bases map to TRBD2. The CDR3 length is 14 residues. Germline trimming cut 8 bases from V and 6 bases from J; bases unmatched to any gene: 11. Germline lookup yields CDR1 SGHTA and CDR2 FQGNSA. The CDR3 DNA reads as TGTGCCAGCGCCGCGCTAGCGGGAAGGAGCGAGCAGTACTTC. It specifies CASAALAGRSEQYF.

The genes are TRBV28 and TRBJ2-5; 10 bases fit TRBD2. The V gene's germline CDR1 is MDHEN and CDR2 SYDVKM. This CDR3 is built from 16 residues. The J segment lost 0 bases and the V segment lost 6 bases, leaving 7 bases of the junction unmatched. The CDR3 nucleotides are TGTGCCAGCAGCCCTACTAGCGGGACCTACCAAGAGACCCAGTACTTC. Encoded protein: CASSPTSGTYQETQYF. The complete variable domain, with remaining parts taken from reference TRBV28 and TRBJ2-5, reads DVKVTQSSRYLVKRTGEKVFLECVQDMDHENMFWYRQDPGLGLRLIYFSYDVKMKEKGDIPEGYSVSREKKERFSLILESASTNQTSMYLCASSPTSGTYQETQYFGPGTRLLVL.

This CDR3 is CASSPGGGNTEAFF. In DNA form, the CDR3 reads TGTGCCAGCAGCCCAGGGGGAGGGAACACTGAAGCTTTCTTT. This sequence joins TRBV11-3 and TRBJ1-1; 7 bases are a match to TRBD1. Germline loops: CDR1 SGHNT, CDR2 YENEEA. The CDR3 consists of 14 residues. Trimming at V came to 5 bases and at J to 1 base, leaving 4 bases not matched to a gene.

The genes are TRBV5-1 and TRBJ2-7; 10 bases line up with TRBD1. In germline, CDR1 is SGHRS, CDR2 YFSETQ. V lost 4 bases and J lost 5; bases outside the gene matches: 6. CDR3 length equals 14 residues. DNA for the CDR3: TGCGCCAGCAGCCTGTCGGGACAGGGGAACGAGCAGTACTTC. Protein: CASSLSGQGNEQYF.

V usage is TRBV29-1 and J usage is TRBJ1-5; D not certain. V dropped 4 bases and J dropped 4 bases, with 11 bases sitting between them. The CDR3 has 13 amino acids. Germline values: CDR1 SQVTM, CDR2 ANQGSEA. The CDR3 spells CSVGGPPNQPQHF. CDR3 coding DNA: TGCAGCGTTGGCGGGCCACCGAATCAGCCCCAGCATTTT.

CDR3: CASLSGDRSWGTQYF. CDR3 bases: TGTGCCAGCCTCTCAGGTGACAGGTCCTGGGGTACGCAGTATTTT. The chain is built from TRBV6-6 and TRBJ2-3; possibly TRBD1 for D (6 bases). V was shortened by 8 bases and J by 8 bases, with 23 bases between the two germline ends. Germline V gives CDR1 MNHNY, CDR2 SVGAGI (reference sequence). This CDR3 is built from 15 residues.